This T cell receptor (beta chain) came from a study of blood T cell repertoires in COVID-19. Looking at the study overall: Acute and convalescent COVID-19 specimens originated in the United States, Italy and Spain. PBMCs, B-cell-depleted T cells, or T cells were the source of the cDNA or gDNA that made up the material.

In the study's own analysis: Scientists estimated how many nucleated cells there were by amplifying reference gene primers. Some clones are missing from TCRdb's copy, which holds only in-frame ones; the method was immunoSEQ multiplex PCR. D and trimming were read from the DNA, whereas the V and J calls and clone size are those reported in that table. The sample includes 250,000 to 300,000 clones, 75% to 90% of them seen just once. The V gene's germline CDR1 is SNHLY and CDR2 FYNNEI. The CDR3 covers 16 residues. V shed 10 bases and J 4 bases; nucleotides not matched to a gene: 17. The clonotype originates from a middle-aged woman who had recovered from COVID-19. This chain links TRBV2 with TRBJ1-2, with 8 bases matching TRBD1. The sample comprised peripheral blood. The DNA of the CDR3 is TGTGCCAAATCCGGACAGGGAGGAGGGGGAACCTATGGCTACACCTTC. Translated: CAKSGQGGGGTYGYTF.